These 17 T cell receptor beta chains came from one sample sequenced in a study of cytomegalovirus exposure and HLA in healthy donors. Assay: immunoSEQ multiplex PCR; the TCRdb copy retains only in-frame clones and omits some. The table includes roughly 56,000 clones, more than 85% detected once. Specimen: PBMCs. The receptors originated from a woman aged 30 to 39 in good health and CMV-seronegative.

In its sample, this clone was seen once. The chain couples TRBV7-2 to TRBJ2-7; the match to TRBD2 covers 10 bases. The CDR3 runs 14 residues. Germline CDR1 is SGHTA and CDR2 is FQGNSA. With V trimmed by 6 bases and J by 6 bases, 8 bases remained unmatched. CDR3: CASRQGTSESEQYF. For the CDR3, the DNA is TGTGCCAGCAGACAGGGGACTAGCGAATCCGAGCAGTACTTC.

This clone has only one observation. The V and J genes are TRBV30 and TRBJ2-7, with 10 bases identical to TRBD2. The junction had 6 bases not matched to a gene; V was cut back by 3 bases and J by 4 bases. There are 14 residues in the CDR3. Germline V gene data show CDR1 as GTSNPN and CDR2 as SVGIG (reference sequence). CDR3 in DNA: TGTGCCTGGAGGCCCGGACTAGCGGCTTACGAGCAGTACTTC. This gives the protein CAWRPGLAAYEQYF.

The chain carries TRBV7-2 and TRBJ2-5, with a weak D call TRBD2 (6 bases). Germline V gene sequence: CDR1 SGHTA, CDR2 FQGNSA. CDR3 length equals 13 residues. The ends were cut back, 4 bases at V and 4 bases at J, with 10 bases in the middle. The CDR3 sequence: CASSSASAETQYF. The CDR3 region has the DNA TGTGCCAGCAGCTCAGCTAGCGCAGAGACCCAGTACTTC.

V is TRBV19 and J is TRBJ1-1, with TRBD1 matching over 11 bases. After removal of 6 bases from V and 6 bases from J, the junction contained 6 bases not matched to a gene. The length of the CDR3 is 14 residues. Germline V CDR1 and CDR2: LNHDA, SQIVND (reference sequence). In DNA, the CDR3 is TGTGCCAGTAGGAGGCCGGGACAGGGGGCTGAAGCTTTCTTT. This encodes CASRRPGQGAEAFF. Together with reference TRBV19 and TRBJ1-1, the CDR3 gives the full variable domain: DGGITQSPKYLFRKEGQNVTLSCEQNLNHDAMYWYRQDPGQGLRLIYYSQIVNDFQKGDIAEGYSVSREKKESFPLTVTSAQKNPTAFYLCASRRPGQGAEAFFGQGTRLTVV.

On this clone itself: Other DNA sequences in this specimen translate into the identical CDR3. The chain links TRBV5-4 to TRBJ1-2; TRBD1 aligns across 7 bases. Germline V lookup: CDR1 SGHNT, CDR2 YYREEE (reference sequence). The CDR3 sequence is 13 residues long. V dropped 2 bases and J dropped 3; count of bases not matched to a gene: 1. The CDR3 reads CASSLGTDYGYTF. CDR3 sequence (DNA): TGTGCCAGCAGCTTAGGGACAGACTATGGCTACACCTTC.

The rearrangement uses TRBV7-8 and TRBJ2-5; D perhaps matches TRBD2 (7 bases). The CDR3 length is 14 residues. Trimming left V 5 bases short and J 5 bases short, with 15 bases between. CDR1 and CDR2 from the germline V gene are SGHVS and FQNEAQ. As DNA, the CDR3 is TGTGCCAGCAGCCTTGGGGGGGGGCGGGAGACCCAGTACTTC. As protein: CASSLGGGRETQYF.

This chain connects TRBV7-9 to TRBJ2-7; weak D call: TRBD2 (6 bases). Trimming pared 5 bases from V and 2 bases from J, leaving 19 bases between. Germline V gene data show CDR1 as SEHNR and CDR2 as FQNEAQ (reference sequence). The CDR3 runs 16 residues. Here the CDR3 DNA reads TGTGCCAGCAGCCCACCCCTATCGGGAGCACCCTACGAGCAGTACTTC. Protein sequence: CASSPPLSGAPYEQYF.

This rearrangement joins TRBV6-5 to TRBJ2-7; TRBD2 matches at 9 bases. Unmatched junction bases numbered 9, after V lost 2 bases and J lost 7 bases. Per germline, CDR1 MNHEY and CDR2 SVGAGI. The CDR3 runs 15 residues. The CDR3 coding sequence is TGTGCCAGCAGTTACGGCGGGAGGGCCTTGAGGGAGCAGTACTTC. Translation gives CASSYGGRALREQYF.

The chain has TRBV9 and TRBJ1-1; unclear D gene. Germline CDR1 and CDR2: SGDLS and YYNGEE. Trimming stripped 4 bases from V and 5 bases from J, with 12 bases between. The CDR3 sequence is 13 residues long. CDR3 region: CASSPGGRTEAFF. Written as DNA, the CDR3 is TGTGCCAGCAGCCCTGGTGGGCGAACTGAAGCTTTCTTT.

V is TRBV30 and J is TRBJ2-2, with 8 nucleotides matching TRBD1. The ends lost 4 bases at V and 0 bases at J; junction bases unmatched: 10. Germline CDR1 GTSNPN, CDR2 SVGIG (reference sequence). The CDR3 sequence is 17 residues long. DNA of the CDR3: TGTGCCTGGAATGAGGATCGGACAGGGACGAACACCGGGGAGCTGTTTTTT. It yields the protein CAWNEDRTGTNTGELFF.

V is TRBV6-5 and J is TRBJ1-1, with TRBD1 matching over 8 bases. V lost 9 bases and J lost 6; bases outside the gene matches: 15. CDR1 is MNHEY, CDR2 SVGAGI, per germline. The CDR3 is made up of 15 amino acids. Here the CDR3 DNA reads TGTGCCAGTCTGACAGGGGCTCTTGGGGCCCCTGAAGCTTTCTTT. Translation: CASLTGALGAPEAFF.

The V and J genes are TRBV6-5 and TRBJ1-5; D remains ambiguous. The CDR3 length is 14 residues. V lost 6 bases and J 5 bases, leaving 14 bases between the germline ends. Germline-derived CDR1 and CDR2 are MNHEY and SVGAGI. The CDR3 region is CASRSRSGYQPQHF. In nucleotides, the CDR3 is TGTGCCAGCAGATCAAGAAGCGGGTATCAGCCCCAGCATTTT.

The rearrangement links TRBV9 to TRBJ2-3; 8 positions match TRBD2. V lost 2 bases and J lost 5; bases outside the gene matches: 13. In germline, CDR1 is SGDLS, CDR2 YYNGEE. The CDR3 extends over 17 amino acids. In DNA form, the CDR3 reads TGTGCCAGCAGCGTGTCAACTAGCGGACACCGGGGAGATACGCAGTATTTT. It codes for CASSVSTSGHRGDTQYF.

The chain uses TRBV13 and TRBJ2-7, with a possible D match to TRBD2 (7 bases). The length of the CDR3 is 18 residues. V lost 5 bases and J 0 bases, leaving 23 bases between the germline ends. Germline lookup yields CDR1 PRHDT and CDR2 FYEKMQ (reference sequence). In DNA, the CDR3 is TGTGCCAGCAGCCGAGGGCAGCGGAGGGGGGGGGCCTCCTACGAGCAGTACTTC. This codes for CASSRGQRRGGASYEQYF.

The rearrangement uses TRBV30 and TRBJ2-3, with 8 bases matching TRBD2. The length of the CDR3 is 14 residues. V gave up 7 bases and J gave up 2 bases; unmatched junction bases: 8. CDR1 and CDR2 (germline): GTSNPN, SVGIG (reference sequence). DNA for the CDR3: TGTGCCTCTGCGGGAGGACCTTTCACAGATACGCAGTATTTT. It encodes CASAGGPFTDTQYF.

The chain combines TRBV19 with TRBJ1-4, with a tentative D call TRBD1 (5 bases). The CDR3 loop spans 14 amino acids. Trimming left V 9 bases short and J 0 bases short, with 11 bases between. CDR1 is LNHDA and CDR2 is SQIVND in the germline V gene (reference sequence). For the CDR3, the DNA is TGTGCCAGCACCCCACAGGCAACTAATGAAAAACTGTTTTTT. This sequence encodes CASTPQATNEKLFF.

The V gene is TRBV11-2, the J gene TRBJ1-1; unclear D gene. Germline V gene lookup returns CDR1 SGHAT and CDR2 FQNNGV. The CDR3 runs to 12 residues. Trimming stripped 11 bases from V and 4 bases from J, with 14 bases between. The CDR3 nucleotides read TGTGCCGGAAGGGTAGGAGGCACTGAAGCTTTCTTT. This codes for CAGRVGGTEAFF.